These T cell receptor beta chains were read from a single sample in a study of T cell responses to AZD1222 COVID-19 vaccine. Using immunoSEQ multiplex PCR, the repertoire was profiled, and TCRdb retains in-frame clones only, with some absent. The sample lists around 79,000 clones; roughly 88% were seen once. This sample comprised peripheral blood, obtained on day 0 of AZD1222 vaccination. These receptors were taken from an adult in good health. Each CDR3 is given with its conserved first and last residue. The D gene is left open where the match is weak. Expanded clones are given a class, and other clones once, few, many or no size at all.

clone_size: -; v_call: TRBV18; d_call: -; j_call: TRBJ1-4; cdr3_aa: CASSATDRVGHEKLFF; cdr3_nt: TGTGCCAGCTCAGCGACCGATAGGGTCGGACATGAAAAACTGTTTTTT
clone_size: -; v_call: TRBV7-2; d_call: TRBD1; j_call: TRBJ2-7; cdr3_aa: CASSRTGAYEQYF; cdr3_nt: TGTGCCAGCAGCCGGACAGGGGCCTACGAGCAGTACTTC
clone_size: -; v_call: TRBV4-3; d_call: -; j_call: TRBJ2-1; cdr3_aa: CASSQDLGLEYNEQFF; cdr3_nt: TGCGCCAGCAGCCAAGATCTCGGGCTCGAGTACAATGAGCAGTTCTTC
clone_size: -; v_call: TRBV20-1; d_call: -; j_call: TRBJ1-5; cdr3_aa: CSASLLLGSNQPQHF; cdr3_nt: TGCAGTGCTAGTCTCTTGCTTGGAAGCAATCAGCCCCAGCATTTT
clone_size: -; v_call: TRBV19; d_call: -; j_call: TRBJ1-1; cdr3_aa: CASRQQDRLTEAFF; cdr3_nt: TGTGCCAGTAGACAACAAGACAGGCTCACTGAAGCTTTCTTT
clone_size: few; v_call: TRBV4-2; d_call: -; j_call: TRBJ2-7; cdr3_aa: CASSFLSDPTYEQYF; cdr3_nt: TGTGCCAGCAGCTTTCTGAGCGATCCTACCTACGAGCAGTACTTC
clone_size: -; v_call: TRBV5-5; d_call: -; j_call: TRBJ2-2; cdr3_aa: CASRRTDANTGELFF; cdr3_nt: TGTGCCAGCAGAAGGACAGACGCGAACACCGGGGAGCTGTTTTTT
clone_size: -; v_call: TRBV19; d_call: -; j_call: TRBJ1-4; cdr3_aa: CASSSARTDVYEKLFF; cdr3_nt: TGTGCCAGTAGTAGCGCAAGGACCGACGTGTACGAAAAACTGTTTTTT
clone_size: -; v_call: TRBV7-8; d_call: TRBD2; j_call: TRBJ2-1; cdr3_aa: CASSFHGDYTNEQFF; cdr3_nt: TGTGCCAGCAGCTTCCACGGGGACTACACCAATGAGCAGTTCTTC
clone_size: -; v_call: TRBV7-7; d_call: -; j_call: TRBJ2-5; cdr3_aa: CASSPVGGLEETQYF; cdr3_nt: TGTGCCAGCAGCCCCGTTGGAGGATTGGAGGAGACCCAGTACTTC
clone_size: -; v_call: TRBV11-2; d_call: TRBD1; j_call: TRBJ2-7; cdr3_aa: CASSLRDRHYEQYF; cdr3_nt: TGTGCCAGCAGCCTAAGGGACAGACACTACGAGCAGTACTTC
clone_size: -; v_call: TRBV6-5; d_call: -; j_call: TRBJ2-1; cdr3_aa: CASSINNGGNEQFF; cdr3_nt: TGTGCCAGCAGCATCAACAATGGGGGGAATGAGCAGTTCTTC
clone_size: -; v_call: TRBV11-2; d_call: -; j_call: TRBJ1-1; cdr3_aa: CASSTYSEAFF; cdr3_nt: TGTGCCAGCAGCACATACAGTGAAGCTTTCTTT
clone_size: once; v_call: TRBV5-1; d_call: TRBD2; j_call: TRBJ2-5; cdr3_aa: CASREGTSETQYF; cdr3_nt: TGCGCCAGCAGGGAAGGGACTAGCGAGACCCAGTACTTC
clone_size: -; v_call: TRBV19; d_call: -; j_call: TRBJ2-7; cdr3_aa: CASTAGGEQYF; cdr3_nt: TGTGCCAGTACCGCCGGGGGAGAGCAGTACTTC